Each of the 26 T cell receptor beta chains below was sequenced from the same sample in a study of blood T cell repertoires in COVID-19. TCRdb's copy holds only in-frame clones and misses some; the assay was immunoSEQ multiplex PCR. The profile shows approximately 190,000 clones, about 81% of them singletons. Sequencing was done on a sample of peripheral blood. The receptor set was obtained from a woman aged 60-75 years with COVID-19, enrolled during active disease.

The chain employs TRBV10-3 and TRBJ1-1; D call uncertain. Per germline, CDR1 ENHRY and CDR2 SYGVKD. CDR3 length: 15 amino acids. V gave up 0 bases and J gave up 1 base, with 9 bases separating them. The CDR3 reads CAISESQEENTEAFF. In nucleotides, the CDR3 is TGTGCCATCAGTGAGTCTCAGGAGGAGAACACTGAAGCTTTCTTT.

This chain joins TRBV4-1 and TRBJ1-1, with unresolved D. Germline V lookup: CDR1 MGHRA, CDR2 YSYEKL. V dropped 1 base and J dropped 4 bases, with 7 bases sitting between them. This CDR3 contains 13 residues. CDR3 DNA sequence: TGCGCCAGCAGCCAAGGAGGAGTCACTGAAGCTTTCTTT. Protein product: CASSQGGVTEAFF.

This clone has at least ten counts. This sequence joins TRBV3-1 (or the pseudogene TRBV3-2) and TRBJ1-2; TRBD1 is a possible D gene (6 bases). Germline V lookup: CDR1 LGHDT, CDR2 YNNKEL (reference sequence). CDR3 length: 14 residues. Trimming removed 0 bases from V and 8 bases from J, with 13 bases in between. The CDR3 coding sequence is TGTGCCAGCAGCCAAGACGACAGGACGGGAGGCTACACCTTC. Translation: CASSQDDRTGGYTF.

The chain carries TRBV9 and TRBJ2-1, with a tentative D call TRBD1 (5 bases). Germline V CDR1 and CDR2: SGDLS, YYNGEE. The germline V and J ends were trimmed by 0 bases and 6 bases, with 7 bases remaining between them. The CDR3 extends over 13 amino acids. The DNA for the CDR3 is TGTGCCAGCAGCGTAGCAGGGCTCAATGAGCAGTTCTTC. Translation: CASSVAGLNEQFF.

This chain connects TRBV5-1 to TRBJ2-7, with a tentative D call TRBD1 (5 bases). V was pared by 1 base and J by 2 bases, with 10 bases between. This CDR3 contains 14 residues. CDR1 and CDR2 (germline): SGHRS, YFSETQ. The CDR3 DNA is TGCGCCAGCAGCTTGCTGGGGCCCCCCTACGAGCAGTACTTC. Its protein is CASSLLGPPYEQYF. Filled out from reference TRBV5-1 and TRBJ2-7, the complete variable domain reads KAGVTQTPRYLIKTRGQQVTLSCSPISGHRSVSWYQQTPGQGLQFLFEYFSETQRNKGNFPGRFSGRQFSNSRSEMNVSTLELGDSALYLCASSLLGPPYEQYFGPGTRLTVT.

CDR3 bases: TGCAGCGTTGAAGACAGGGTATCCTACGAGCAGTACTTC. Amino acid sequence: CSVEDRVSYEQYF. This chain connects TRBV29-1 to TRBJ2-7, with D perhaps matching TRBD1 (5 bases). The germline CDR1 and CDR2 sequences are SQVTM and ANQGSEA. Trimming removed 0 bases from V and 1 base from J, with 7 bases in between. The CDR3 is 13 residues long.

The chain joins TRBV5-5 to TRBJ2-1, with D possibly matching TRBD1 (6 bases). The CDR3 consists of 17 residues. V was trimmed by 3 bases and J by 0 bases, leaving 16 bases between them. The germline V gene encodes CDR1 SGHKS and CDR2 YYEKEE (reference sequence). CDR3 residues: CASSSGQRRNSYNEQFF. The CDR3 nucleotides are TGTGCCAGCAGCTCAGGACAGAGACGTAACTCCTACAATGAGCAGTTCTTC.

The chain couples TRBV6-6 to TRBJ2-1; 10 bases map to TRBD2. The CDR3 runs to 15 residues. The ends lost 2 bases at V and 9 bases at J; junction bases unmatched: 7. Germline CDR1 MNHNY, CDR2 SVGAGI (reference sequence). This CDR3 is CASSYLAGAPSEQFF. The CDR3 nucleotides are TGTGCCAGCAGTTACCTAGCGGGAGCCCCAAGTGAGCAGTTCTTC.

This sequence joins TRBV19 and TRBJ2-2, with D perhaps TRBD1 (6 bases). The ends were cut back, 6 bases at V and 2 bases at J, with 10 bases in the middle. This CDR3 is built from 14 residues. The V gene's germline CDR1 is LNHDA and CDR2 SQIVND (reference sequence). The CDR3 DNA reads as TGTGCCAGTAGGGGGGCAGGCAACACCGGGGAGCTGTTTTTT. Its protein is CASRGAGNTGELFF.

V and J are TRBV7-8 and TRBJ2-7, with no clear D. V was clipped by 1 base and J by 2 bases, with 21 bases between them. From germline, CDR1 is SGHVS and CDR2 FQNEAQ. CDR3 size: 18 residues. The CDR3 reads CASSLGALGQTHPYEQYV. The CDR3 DNA follows: TGTGCCAGCAGCTTAGGGGCTCTTGGGCAGACCCACCCCTACGAGCAGTACGTC.

Regarding this clone: One junction end does not reproduce the germline sequence, and a read error may be involved. J is TRBJ2-5 and V is TRBV5-1, with D tentatively TRBD1 (6 bases). The CDR3 has 14 residues. CDR1 SGHRS and CDR2 YFSETQ come from the germline V gene. The CDR3 sequence: CASGLGAVKETQYF. DNA for the CDR3: TGCGCCAGCGGCTTGGGGGCAGTCAAAGAGACCCAGTACTTC.

This chain links TRBV4-2 with TRBJ2-1; 7 nucleotides agree with TRBD2. This CDR3 region has 17 residues. V lost 0 bases and J lost 3; bases outside the gene matches: 8. In germline, CDR1 is LGHNA, CDR2 YNFKEQ. The CDR3 region has the DNA TGTGCCAGCAGCCAAGAGTTCTCAGCGGGGAACTACAATGAGCAGTTCTTC. This encodes CASSQEFSAGNYNEQFF.

CDR3 coding DNA: TGTGCCAGCAGCCAAGGCCTAGCGGGGCGGGGGGCCAACGTCCTGACTTTC. Residues: CASSQGLAGRGANVLTF. The genes are TRBV4-2 and TRBJ2-6, with 9 nucleotides matching TRBD2. The CDR3 runs to 17 residues. Per the germline V gene, CDR1 is LGHNA and CDR2 is YNFKEQ. Trimming took 1 base from V and 4 from J; bases not matched to a gene: 5.

The chain is built from TRBV14 and TRBJ2-2; D remains unclear. The germline gives CDR1 SGHDN, CDR2 FVKESK. V was trimmed by 5 bases and J by 3 bases, leaving 19 bases between them. The CDR3 loop spans 17 amino acids. The CDR3 DNA follows: TGTGCCAGCAGCGAAACCCCAGTGATTTCCCACACCGGGGAGCTGTTTTTT. Translating gives CASSETPVISHTGELFF. Drawing the rest from reference TRBV14 and TRBJ2-2, the complete variable domain is EAGVTQFPSHSVIEKGQTVTLRCDPISGHDNLYWYRRVMGKEIKFLLHFVKESKQDESGMPNNRFLAERTGGTYSTLKVQPAELEDSGVYFCASSETPVISHTGELFFGEGSRLTVL.

This clone appeared a single time. V gene TRBV30 combines with J gene TRBJ2-1; TRBD2 agrees at 16 bases. The CDR3 contains 17 residues. Germline CDR1 reads GTSNPN; CDR2 reads SVGIG (reference sequence). The J segment lost 5 bases and the V segment lost 7 bases, leaving 11 bases of the junction unmatched. CDR3 sequence reads: CAYTGLAGGPYNNEQFF. DNA for the CDR3: TGTGCCTACACGGGACTAGCGGGAGGGCCGTATAACAATGAGCAGTTCTTC.

The chain couples TRBV27 to TRBJ1-2; 7 bases are a match to TRBD1. The CDR3 length is 15 residues. Germline lookup yields CDR1 MNHEY and CDR2 SMNVEV (reference sequence). Trimming at V came to 5 bases and at J to 1 base, leaving 7 bases not matched to a gene. For the CDR3, the DNA is TGTGCCAGCAGTATACAGGGGTGGAGTAACTATGGCTACACCTTC. Residues: CASSIQGWSNYGYTF.

This clone appeared a few times. The V and J genes are TRBV5-4 and TRBJ1-2, with 12 bases lining up with TRBD1. Trimming took 4 bases from V and 8 from J; bases not matched to a gene: 9. Germline CDR1 and CDR2: SGHNT and YYREEE (reference sequence). The CDR3 has 15 residues. The CDR3 bases are TGTGCCAGCAGCCTAACGGGACAGGGGGCTGGAGGCTACACCTTC. Protein product: CASSLTGQGAGGYTF.

The chain carries TRBV5-5 and TRBJ2-7; D call uncertain. Trimming removed 1 base from V and 4 bases from J, with 9 bases in between. CDR1 SGHKS and CDR2 YYEKEE come from the germline V gene (reference sequence). CDR3 length: 13 amino acids. The DNA for the CDR3 is TGTGCCAGCAGCTTGCGGTCTACGTACGAGCAGTACTTC. This encodes CASSLRSTYEQYF.

This chain links TRBV6-5 with TRBJ2-7, with D maybe TRBD1 (6 bases). This CDR3 comprises 13 residues. Germline V gives CDR1 MNHEY, CDR2 SVGAGI. With 5 bases removed from V and 3 bases from J, the gap between germline ends came to 11 bases. CDR3 DNA: TGTGCCAGCAGTACACAGGGCAGCTACGAGCAGTACTTC. This codes for CASSTQGSYEQYF.

This clone was recorded only once. The rearrangement uses TRBV10-1 and TRBJ1-1, with 8 bases identical to TRBD1. The CDR3 runs 18 residues. Trimming cost V 0 bases and J 0 bases; bases outside gene matches: 9. Per the germline V gene, CDR1 is WNHNN and CDR2 is SYGVQD (reference sequence). The CDR3 DNA sequence: TGCGCCAGCAGTGAGTCCGGCCCAGGGGGCCCGATGAACACTGAAGCTTTCTTT. The encoded protein is CASSESGPGGPMNTEAFF.

The chain recombines TRBV6-5 with TRBJ2-3; 7 bases map to TRBD1. V trimming: 4 bases; J trimming: 0 bases; junction bases outside the gene matches: 4. CDR3 size: 15 residues. The germline gives CDR1 MNHEY, CDR2 SVGAGI. CDR3 protein: CASSSNRGSTDTQYF. As DNA, the CDR3 is TGTGCCAGCAGTTCCAACAGGGGAAGCACAGATACGCAGTATTTT.

The rearrangement uses TRBV7-9 and TRBJ1-1, with D maybe TRBD1 (6 bases). This CDR3 spans 17 amino acids. CDR1 is SEHNR and CDR2 is FQNEAQ in the germline V gene (reference sequence). Trimming removed 1 base at V and 5 bases at J, with 20 bases between. The CDR3 spells CASSLVLGGVGGTEAFF. The CDR3 DNA is TGTGCCAGCAGCTTAGTTTTAGGGGGGGTCGGAGGGACTGAAGCTTTCTTT. The whole variable domain, remainder taken from reference TRBV7-9 and TRBJ1-1, is DTGVSQNPRHKITKRGQNVTFRCDPISEHNRLYWYRQTLGQGPEFLTYFQNEAQLEKSRLLSDRFSAERPKGSFSTLEIQRTEQGDSAMYLCASSLVLGGVGGTEAFFGQGTRLTVV.

V is TRBV20-1 and J is TRBJ1-2; D is undetermined. Trimming cost V 5 bases and J 8 bases, with 12 bases left between them. Germline V gene lookup returns CDR1 DFQATT and CDR2 SNEGSKA (reference sequence). The CDR3 has 11 residues. CDR3 bases: TGCAGTGCTCGTACAGTCGGCGGCTACACCTTC. Translating it yields CSARTVGGYTF.

V gene TRBV7-6 combines with J gene TRBJ2-1; possibly TRBD2 for D (5 bases). The CDR3 runs to 16 residues. Germline loops: CDR1 SGHVS, CDR2 FNYEAQ. V lost 0 bases and J lost 0, with 9 bases in between. CDR3 loop: CASSLASGNSYNEQFF. The CDR3 bases are TGTGCCAGCAGCTTAGCAAGCGGTAACTCCTACAATGAGCAGTTCTTC.

This chain links TRBV5-6 with TRBJ1-1; D possibly corresponds to TRBD1 (6 bases). Germline CDR1 and CDR2: SGHDT and YYEEEE. The CDR3 length is 15 residues. V lost 1 base, J lost 7 bases, and 17 bases lay in between. CDR3: CASSLRARQESEAFF. CDR3 bases: TGTGCCAGCAGCTTGCGGGCCCGACAGGAAAGTGAAGCTTTCTTT.

This clone was found once. In DNA, the CDR3 is TGTGCCACTTGCTTTGGACAGTCGAGCTCCTACGAGCAGTACTTC. It specifies CATCFGQSSSYEQYF. J is TRBJ2-7 and V is TRBV10-3, with D perhaps matching TRBD1 (6 bases). Germline V CDR1 and CDR2: ENHRY, SYGVKD. CDR3 length: 15 amino acids. V lost 10 bases and J lost 0, with 19 bases in between.